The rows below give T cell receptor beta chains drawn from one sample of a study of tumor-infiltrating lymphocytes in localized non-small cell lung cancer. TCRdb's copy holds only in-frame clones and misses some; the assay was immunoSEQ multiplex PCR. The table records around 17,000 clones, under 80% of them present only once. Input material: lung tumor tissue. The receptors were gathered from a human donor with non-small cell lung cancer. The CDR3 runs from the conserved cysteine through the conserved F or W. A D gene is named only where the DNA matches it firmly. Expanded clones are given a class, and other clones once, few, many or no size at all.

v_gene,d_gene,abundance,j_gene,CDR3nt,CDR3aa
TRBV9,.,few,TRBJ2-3,TGTGCCAGCAGCGTATCCCCCCGGTTAACAGATACGCAGTATTTT,CASSVSPRLTDTQYF
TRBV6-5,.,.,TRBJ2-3,TGTGCCAGCAGTTACAACGGAGCGGATACGCAGTATTTT,CASSYNGADTQYF
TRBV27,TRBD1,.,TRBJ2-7,TGTGCCAGCAGACATAAACTAGGACAGGCCCCCTACGAGCAGTACTTC,CASRHKLGQAPYEQYF
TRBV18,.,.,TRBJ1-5,TGTGCCAGCTCACCACCAAGCCAGAGCTACGGAAGGCCCCAGCATTTT,CASSPPSQSYGRPQHF
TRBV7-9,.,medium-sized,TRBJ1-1,TGTGCCAGCAGCTTAGACAAGACCGAAGCTTTCTTT,CASSLDKTEAFF
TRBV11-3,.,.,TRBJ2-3,TGTGCCAGCAGCATCAGTGGCACGCAGTATTTT,CASSISGTQYF
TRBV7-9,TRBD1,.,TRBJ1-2,TGTGCCAGCAGCTTAGGTGTGGACAGGTTATATGGCTACACCTTC,CASSLGVDRLYGYTF
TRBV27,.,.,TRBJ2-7,TGTGCCAGCAGTCGGACGGGGCCCAGCTCCTACGAGCAGTACTTC,CASSRTGPSSYEQYF
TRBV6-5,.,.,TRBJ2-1,TGTGCCAGCAGTTACTCGACGGGCAATGAGCAGTTCTTC,CASSYSTGNEQFF
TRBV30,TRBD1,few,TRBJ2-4,TGTGCCTGGAGTGTAGGACAGGGTGTAAACATTCAGTACTTC,CAWSVGQGVNIQYF
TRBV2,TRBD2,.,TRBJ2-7,TGTGCCAGCAGTACCAGCCCTAGCGGGGGATCTCGGGAGCAGTACTTC,CASSTSPSGGSREQYF
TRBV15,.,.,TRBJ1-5,TGTGCCACCAGCAGAGATAGGGGGAGCAATCAGCCCCAGCATTTT,CATSRDRGSNQPQHF
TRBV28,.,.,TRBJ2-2,TGTGCCAGCAGTTTATTTCGGGGTTATCGTTTAGGGTCGGAGCTGTTTTTT,CASSLFRGYRLGSELFF
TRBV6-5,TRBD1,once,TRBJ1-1,TGTGCCACGAACAGGGGGCGGAACACTGAAGCTTTCTTT,CATNRGRNTEAFF
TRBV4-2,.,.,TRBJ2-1,TGTGCCAGCAGCCCCCACATAAGAGGGTCCAATGAGCAGTTCTTC,CASSPHIRGSNEQFF
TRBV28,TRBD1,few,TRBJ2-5,TGTGCCAGCAGTTCCTTACCTAGGACAGGGGCCCACCAAGAGACCCAGTACTTC,CASSSLPRTGAHQETQYF
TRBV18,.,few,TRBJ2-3,TGTGCCAGCTCACCTTACACAGATACGCAGTATTTT,CASSPYTDTQYF
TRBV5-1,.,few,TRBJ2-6,TGCGCCAGCAGGGCAGGGCTGGCTGGGGCCAACGTCCTGACTTTC,CASRAGLAGANVLTF
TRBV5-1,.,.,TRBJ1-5,TGCGCCAGCAGTCTAGACGGACAGTACGATCAGCCCCAGCATTTT,CASSLDGQYDQPQHF
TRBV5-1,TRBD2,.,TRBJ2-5,TGCGCCAGCAGCCCCCTTTTGGGGGGGGAGACCCAGTACTTC,CASSPLLGGETQYF
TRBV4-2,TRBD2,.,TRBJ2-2,TGTGCCAGCAGCCAAGTCCGGACTAGCGGGGGAACCGGGGAGCTGTTTTTT,CASSQVRTSGGTGELFF
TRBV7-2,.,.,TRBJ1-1,TGTGCCAGCAGCTTGAGGGGACGGATGAACACTGAAGCTTTCTTT,CASSLRGRMNTEAFF
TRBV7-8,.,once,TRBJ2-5,TGTGCCAGCAGCTTAGTGGGGGAGGGGGTCGGGGAGACCCAGTACTTC,CASSLVGEGVGETQYF
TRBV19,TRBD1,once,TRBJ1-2,TGTGCCAGTAGTATAGACCGGACAGGGGGCATTGCTGGCTACACCTTC,CASSIDRTGGIAGYTF
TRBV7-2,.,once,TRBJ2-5,TGTGCCAGCAGCTCCGGGTACAGGAAAGAGACCCAGTACTTC,CASSSGYRKETQYF
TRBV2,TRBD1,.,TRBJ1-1,TGTGCCAGCGATGGGATAGCAGGGGGGAACACTGAAGCTTTCTTT,CASDGIAGGNTEAFF
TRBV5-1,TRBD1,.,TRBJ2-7,TGCGCCAGCAGCTTGAGCCCGGGACAGGGGGAGTACGAGCAGTACTTC,CASSLSPGQGEYEQYF
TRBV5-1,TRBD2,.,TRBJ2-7,TGCGCCAGCAGCTTGTTACTAGCGGGAGATGATCTTGTGTACGAGCAGTACTTC,CASSLLLAGDDLVYEQYF
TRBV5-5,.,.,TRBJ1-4,TGTGCCAGCAGCTTGGATCAGGGGAGAACTAATGAAAAACTGTTTTTT,CASSLDQGRTNEKLFF
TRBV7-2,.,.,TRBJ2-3,TGTGCCAGCAGCTCACAACCGCGGGGGCGAGGAGATACGCAGTATTTT,CASSSQPRGRGDTQYF
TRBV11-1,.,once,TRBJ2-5,TGTGCCAGCAGCTTCGGGCGAGCCCAAGAGACCCAGTACTTC,CASSFGRAQETQYF
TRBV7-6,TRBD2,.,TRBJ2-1,TGTGCCAGCAGCGGGGGGGGTGGACTAGCGGGAGGAATATCCTACAATGAGCAGTTCTTC,CASSGGGGLAGGISYNEQFF
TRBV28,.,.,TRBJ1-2,TGTGCCAGCAGTCCAATCGACGGGCCGAACTATGGCTACACCTTC,CASSPIDGPNYGYTF
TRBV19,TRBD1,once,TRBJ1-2,TGTGCCAGTAGTATCAGCGCAGGGGGCTATGGCTACACCTTC,CASSISAGGYGYTF
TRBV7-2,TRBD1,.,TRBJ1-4,TGTGCCAGCAGCTTAGGGACAGGCCTTGAAAAACTGTTTTTT,CASSLGTGLEKLFF
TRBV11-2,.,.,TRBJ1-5,TGTGCCAGCAGCTTAGGGTGGGGTCAGCCCCAGCATTTT,CASSLGWGQPQHF
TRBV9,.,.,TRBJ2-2,TGTGCCAGCAGCGTAATGGGTCGGGACACCGGGGAGCTGTTTTTT,CASSVMGRDTGELFF
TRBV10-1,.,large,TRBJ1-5,TGCGCCAGCAGGGACAATCAGCCCCAGCATTTT,CASRDNQPQHF
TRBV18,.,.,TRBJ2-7,TGTGCCAGCTCACTCCGACAGAAGTACGAGCAGTACTTC,CASSLRQKYEQYF
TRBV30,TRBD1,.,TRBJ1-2,TGTGCCTGGAGTGTACAACAGGGGGCGGGATATGGCTACACCTTC,CAWSVQQGAGYGYTF
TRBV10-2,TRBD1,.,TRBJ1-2,TGCGCCAGCAGTGAGTCGACGGGACAGGGCGGGGCTGGCTACACCTTC,CASSESTGQGGAGYTF
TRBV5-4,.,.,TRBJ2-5,TGTGCCAGCAGCTTGGCCGGGCTACAAGAGACCCAGTACTTC,CASSLAGLQETQYF
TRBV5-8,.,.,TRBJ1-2,TGTGCCAGCAGCTTGGTCTCGTTGGAGGACTATGGCTACACCTTC,CASSLVSLEDYGYTF
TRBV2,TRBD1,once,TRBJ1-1,TGTGCCAGCAGCATAGACAGGGGGTGGGGAGCTTTCTTT,CASSIDRGWGAFF
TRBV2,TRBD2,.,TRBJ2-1,TGTGCCAGCAGTGGAAGCGGGAGATTCAATGAGCAGTTCTTC,CASSGSGRFNEQFF
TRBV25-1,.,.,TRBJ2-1,TGTGCCAGCAGTGGTAGTCAGCGTGGTGAGCAGTTCTTC,CASSGSQRGEQFF